These 26 T cell receptor beta chains were sequenced from one sample in a study of blood T cell repertoires in COVID-19. Assay used: immunoSEQ multiplex PCR; TCRdb lists only in-frame clones, some missing. The sample shows about 370,000 clones, around 89% of them seen only once. Sequenced: peripheral blood. The origin of the receptors is a woman in her thirties with COVID-19, enrolled during active disease.

The CDR3 spells CASSHAPVGRHTEAFF. The CDR3 nucleotides read TGCGCCAGCAGCCATGCTCCGGTTGGGAGGCACACTGAAGCTTTCTTT. The J gene is TRBJ1-1, the V gene TRBV4-1; D is undetermined. Germline loops: CDR1 MGHRA, CDR2 YSYEKL. The CDR3 loop spans 16 amino acids. V was shortened by 3 bases and J by 3 bases, with 17 bases between the two germline ends.

V usage is TRBV4-3 and J usage is TRBJ2-1, with 10 bases lining up with TRBD2. This CDR3 is 16 amino acids long. Germline values: CDR1 LGHNA, CDR2 YSLEER. V was pared by 0 bases and J by 5 bases, with 4 bases of the junction left unmatched. The CDR3 region is CASSQDWTSGNNEQFF. DNA of the CDR3: TGCGCCAGCAGCCAAGATTGGACTAGCGGAAACAATGAGCAGTTCTTC.

As to this clone: Other DNA sequences in the same sample also yield this CDR3. V usage is TRBV6-5 and J usage is TRBJ2-2; D is possibly TRBD2 (6 bases). CDR1 and CDR2 (germline): MNHEY, SVGAGI. The CDR3 runs to 13 residues. Trimming pared 0 bases from V and 8 bases from J, leaving 7 bases between. The CDR3 reads CASSYSGGGELFF. In DNA form, the CDR3 reads TGTGCCAGCAGTTACTCGGGGGGTGGGGAGCTGTTTTTT.

The J gene is TRBJ2-2, the V gene TRBV10-3; a weak D match, TRBD2 (6 bases). CDR3 size: 12 residues. Trimming left V 6 bases short and J 4 bases short, with 6 bases between. Germline V lookup: CDR1 ENHRY, CDR2 SYGVKD. CDR3 bases: TGTGCCATCAGGGGGGGCACCGGGGAGCTGTTTTTT. Protein product: CAIRGGTGELFF.

This chain connects TRBV11-2 to TRBJ2-3; 10 positions agree with TRBD2. Germline V gene data show CDR1 as SGHAT and CDR2 as FQNNGV. Trimming took 2 bases from V and 4 from J; bases not matched to a gene: 3. CDR3 length: 15 residues. The CDR3 loop reads CASSLPSGGADTQYF. CDR3 bases: TGTGCCAGCAGCTTACCGAGCGGGGGGGCAGATACGCAGTATTTT. The entire variable domain, with the rest obtained from reference TRBV11-2 and TRBJ2-3, is as follows: EAGVAQSPRYKIIEKRQSVAFWCNPISGHATLYWYQQILGQGPKLLIQFQNNGVVDDSQLPKDRFSAERLKGVDSTLKIQPAKLEDSAVYLCASSLPSGGADTQYFGPGTRLTVL.

This chain joins TRBV2 and TRBJ2-7, with 7 bases that match TRBD1. V was clipped by 3 bases and J by 4 bases; unmatched bases: 0. From germline, CDR1 is SNHLY and CDR2 FYNNEI. The CDR3 is 12 residues long. CDR3 sequence reads: CASSEGQYEQYF. CDR3 sequence (DNA): TGTGCCAGCAGTGAGGGACAGTACGAGCAGTACTTC.

This chain links TRBV7-9 with TRBJ2-6, with a possible D match to TRBD1 (5 bases). The CDR3 runs to 15 residues. In germline, CDR1 is SEHNR, CDR2 FQNEAQ (reference sequence). V was trimmed by 5 bases and J by 1 base, leaving 9 bases between them. The chain's CDR3 is CASSIQVSGANVLTF. The CDR3 nucleotides are TGTGCCAGCAGCATACAGGTTTCTGGGGCCAACGTCCTGACTTTC.

CDR3 bases: TGTGCCAGCTCCCCGAAGGGGGCTAGCACAGATACGCAGTATTTT. This gives the protein CASSPKGASTDTQYF. V is TRBV18 and J is TRBJ2-3; TRBD1 matches 7 bases. The V gene end was trimmed by 6 bases and the J gene end by 0 bases; junction bases not matched to a gene: 6. The CDR3 spans 15 residues. From germline, CDR1 is KGHSH and CDR2 LQKENI.

This chain connects TRBV14 to TRBJ2-3; TRBD2 aligns across 7 bases. Losses at the gene ends were 7 bases for V and 1 base for J; bases not matched to a gene: 8. Germline assignment: CDR1 SGHDN and CDR2 FVKESK. The CDR3 has 15 residues. The CDR3 nucleotides read TGTGCCAGCAATTGGACTAGTACAGGCACAGATACGCAGTATTTT. Amino acid sequence: CASNWTSTGTDTQYF.

The V gene is TRBV7-2, the J gene TRBJ2-7; 8 nucleotides align to TRBD1. The V gene end was trimmed by 1 base and the J gene end by 1 base; junction bases not matched to a gene: 6. There are 16 residues in the CDR3. Germline V CDR1 and CDR2: SGHTA, FQGNSA. The CDR3 bases are TGTGCCAGCAGCTTAGACCCGGGACAGGTATCCTACGAGCAGTACTTC. It encodes CASSLDPGQVSYEQYF.

The rearrangement joins TRBV18 to TRBJ1-3; no reliable D call. Per germline, CDR1 KGHSH and CDR2 LQKENI. Trimming took off 1 base at V and 4 bases at J, with 8 bases between the two ends. CDR3 length: 14 residues. CDR3 sequence: CASSPLERGNTIYF. The CDR3 bases are TGTGCCAGCTCACCACTAGAGAGGGGAAACACCATATATTTT.

V is TRBV19 and J is TRBJ2-5, with D hard to call. V was pared by 1 base and J by 0 bases, with 12 bases between. CDR1 LNHDA and CDR2 SQIVND come from the germline V gene (reference sequence). This CDR3 is 16 amino acids long. The CDR3 sequence is CASSIGYRLHQETQYF. CDR3 in DNA: TGTGCCAGTAGTATAGGTTACCGACTCCACCAAGAGACCCAGTACTTC.

This chain uses TRBV28 with TRBJ2-3, with 12 bases that match TRBD2. Germline V gives CDR1 MDHEN, CDR2 SYDVKM. The ends lost 5 bases at V and 7 bases at J; junction bases unmatched: 10. The CDR3 length is 16 residues. The CDR3 region is CASSEHLAGGPYTQYF. Here the CDR3 DNA reads TGTGCCAGCAGTGAGCATCTAGCGGGGGGGCCATATACGCAGTATTTT.

V and J are TRBV6-1 and TRBJ1-1; D unclear. The germline V and J ends were trimmed by 1 base and 4 bases, with 13 bases remaining between them. Germline CDR1 is MNHNS and CDR2 is SASEGT. The CDR3 spans 15 residues. CDR3 DNA sequence: TGTGCCAGCAGTGAAGTCCCCCCAGGTCTCACTGAAGCTTTCTTT. It codes for CASSEVPPGLTEAFF.

The chain has TRBV2 and TRBJ2-3; D possibly corresponds to TRBD2 (5 bases). CDR1 and CDR2 from the germline V gene are SNHLY and FYNNEI. The CDR3 totals 13 residues. Trimming cost V 6 bases and J 0 bases, with 7 bases left between them. The CDR3 DNA reads TGTGCCAGCAGCGGCGGGAGCACAGATACGCAGTATTTT. Translating it yields CASSGGSTDTQYF.

The J gene is TRBJ2-3, the V gene TRBV29-1; 9 bases fit TRBD2. Unmatched junction bases numbered 7, after V lost 6 bases and J lost 3 bases. The CDR3 totals 14 residues. Germline V CDR1 and CDR2: SQVTM, ANQGSEA. The CDR3 spells CSVSITSGTDTQYF. CDR3 nucleotide sequence: TGCAGCGTGTCAATAACTAGCGGGACAGATACGCAGTATTTT.

In its sample, this clone was seen once. The CDR3 sequence is CASSSPLGEGGYTF. CDR3 nucleotide sequence: TGTGCCAGCAGCTCCCCCCTGGGGGAGGGGGGCTACACCTTC. The chain carries TRBV11-3 and TRBJ1-2, with TRBD1 as a possible D gene (5 bases). The V end lost 4 bases, the J end lost 8 bases, and 17 bases lay between the germline ends. The CDR3 spans 14 residues. Germline CDR1 and CDR2: SGHNT and YENEEA.

The V and J genes are TRBV7-6 and TRBJ2-1; 8 nucleotides match TRBD2. The junction had 7 bases not matched to a gene; V was cut back by 1 base and J by 2 bases. Looked up from germline, CDR1 is SGHVS and CDR2 is FNYEAQ. CDR3 size: 17 residues. The CDR3: CASSLGVPAGAYNEQFF. The DNA of the CDR3 is TGTGCCAGCAGCTTAGGGGTGCCAGCGGGGGCCTACAATGAGCAGTTCTTC.

This clone was seen once. V is TRBV20-1 and J is TRBJ2-5, with 7 bases lining up with TRBD2. After removal of 3 bases from V and 5 bases from J, the junction contained 12 bases not matched to a gene. CDR1 and CDR2 (germline): DFQATT, SNEGSKA (reference sequence). The CDR3 runs 15 residues. CDR3 region: CSASLGLRGPETQYF. In DNA form, the CDR3 reads TGCAGTGCTAGTTTGGGACTACGAGGCCCGGAGACCCAGTACTTC.

V is TRBV27 and J is TRBJ1-1; 10 bases are shared with TRBD1. The germline V gene encodes CDR1 MNHEY and CDR2 SMNVEV (reference sequence). V shed 6 bases and J 4 bases; nucleotides not matched to a gene: 14. The CDR3 is 17 residues long. Here the CDR3 DNA reads TGTGCCAGCAGGAACCCAGGGACAGGGGCTGGGAGCACTGAAGCTTTCTTT. This codes for CASRNPGTGAGSTEAFF.

The gene calls are TRBV21-1 and TRBJ2-5; the table's D call of TRBD1 was not tested on the DNA. TRBV21-1 is an annotated pseudogene. The CDR3 runs 18 residues. CDR3 sequence (DNA): TGTGCCAGCAGCTCCAGCCGGGACAGGGGTTCAACGCAAGAGACCCAGTACTTC. Its protein is CASSSSRDRGSTQETQYF.

V and J are TRBV23-1 and TRBJ1-1; 8 bases map to TRBD1. TRBV23-1 belongs to the ORF category, with a function that is uncertain. The CDR3 runs 12 residues. Unmatched junction bases numbered 10, after V lost 8 bases and J lost 11 bases. The CDR3 protein is CASDPRGLSAFF. In nucleotides, the CDR3 is TGCGCCAGCGACCCCAGGGGGCTGTCGGCTTTCTTT.

The chain couples TRBV7-2 to TRBJ1-3, with a weak D call TRBD1 (5 bases). The V end lost 5 bases, the J end lost 1 base, and 9 bases lay between the germline ends. CDR1 is SGHTA and CDR2 is FQGNSA in the germline V gene. There are 14 residues in the CDR3. DNA for the CDR3: TGTGCCAGCAGCCCCCCAGGGTCTGGAAACACCATATATTTT. Translating gives CASSPPGSGNTIYF.

The chain couples TRBV27 to TRBJ2-7, with 7 positions matching TRBD1. Trimming took 2 bases from V and 3 from J; bases not matched to a gene: 4. This CDR3 comprises 14 residues. Germline V gives CDR1 MNHEY, CDR2 SMNVEV (reference sequence). CDR3: CASSLRTGDYEQYV. The CDR3 nucleotides read TGTGCCAGCAGTTTACGGACAGGCGACTACGAGCAGTACGTC.

The chain carries TRBV6-6 and TRBJ1-6, with a possible D match to TRBD1 (5 bases). The V end was cut by 5 bases, the J end by 6 bases, with 26 bases between. The CDR3 is 19 residues long. CDR1 is MNHNY and CDR2 is SVGAGI in the germline V gene (reference sequence). CDR3 sequence (DNA): TGTGCCAGCAGTCCCCATCCCAGATCAGTACAGGCTCGTAATTCACCCCTCCACTTT. Its translation is CASSPHPRSVQARNSPLHF.

The rearrangement uses TRBV11-3 and TRBJ1-3, with D possibly being TRBD1 (5 bases). Germline CDR1 SGHNT, CDR2 YENEEA. The germline V and J ends were trimmed by 5 bases and 0 bases, with 11 bases remaining between them. The CDR3 contains 15 residues. The CDR3 DNA reads TGTGCCAGCAGCCGAGAGACAGCCTCTGGAAACACCATATATTTT. Its protein product is CASSRETASGNTIYF.